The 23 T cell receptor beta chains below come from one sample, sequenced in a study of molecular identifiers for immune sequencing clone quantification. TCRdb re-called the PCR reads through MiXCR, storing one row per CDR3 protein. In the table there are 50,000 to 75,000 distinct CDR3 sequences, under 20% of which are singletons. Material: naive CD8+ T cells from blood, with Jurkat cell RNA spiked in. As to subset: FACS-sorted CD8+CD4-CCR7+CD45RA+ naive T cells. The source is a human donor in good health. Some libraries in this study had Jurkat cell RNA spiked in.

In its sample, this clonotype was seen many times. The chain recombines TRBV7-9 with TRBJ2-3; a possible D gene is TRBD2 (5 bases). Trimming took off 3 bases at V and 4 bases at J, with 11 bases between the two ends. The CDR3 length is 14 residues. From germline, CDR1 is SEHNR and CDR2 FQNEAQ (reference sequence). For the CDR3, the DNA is TGTGCCAGCAGCTTTTCATACGGGGCAGATACGCAGTATTTT. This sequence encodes CASSFSYGADTQYF.

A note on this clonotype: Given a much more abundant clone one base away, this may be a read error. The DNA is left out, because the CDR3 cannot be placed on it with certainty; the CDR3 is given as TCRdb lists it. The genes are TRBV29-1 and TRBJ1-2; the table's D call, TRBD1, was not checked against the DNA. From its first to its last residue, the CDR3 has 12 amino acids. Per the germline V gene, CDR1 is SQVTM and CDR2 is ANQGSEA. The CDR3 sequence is CSGRDIDYGCTF.

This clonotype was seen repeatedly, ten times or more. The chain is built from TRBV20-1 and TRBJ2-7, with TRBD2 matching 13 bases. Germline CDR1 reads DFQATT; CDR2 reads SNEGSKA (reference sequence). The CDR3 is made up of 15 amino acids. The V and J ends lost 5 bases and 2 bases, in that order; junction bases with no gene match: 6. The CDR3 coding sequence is TGCAGTGCTGGTGGGACTAGCGGGGTTGCCTACGAGCAGTACTTC. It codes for CSAGGTSGVAYEQYF.

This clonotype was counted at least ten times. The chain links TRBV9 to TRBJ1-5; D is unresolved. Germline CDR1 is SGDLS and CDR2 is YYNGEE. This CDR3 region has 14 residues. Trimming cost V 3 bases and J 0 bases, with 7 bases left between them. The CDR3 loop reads CASSEANSNQPQHF. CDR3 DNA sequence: TGTGCCAGCAGCGAAGCAAATAGCAATCAGCCCCAGCATTTT.

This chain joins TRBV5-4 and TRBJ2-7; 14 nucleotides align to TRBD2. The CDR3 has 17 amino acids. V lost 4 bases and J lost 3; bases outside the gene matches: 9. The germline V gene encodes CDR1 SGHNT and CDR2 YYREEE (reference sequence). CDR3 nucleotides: TGTGCCAGCAGCCCTGGACTAGCGGGAGGTCTTCACTACGAGCAGTACTTC. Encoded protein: CASSPGLAGGLHYEQYF.

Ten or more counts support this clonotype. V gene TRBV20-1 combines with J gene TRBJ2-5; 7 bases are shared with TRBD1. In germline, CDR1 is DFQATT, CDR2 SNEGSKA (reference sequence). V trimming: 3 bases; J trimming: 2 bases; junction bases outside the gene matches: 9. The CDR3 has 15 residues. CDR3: CSASEGQVRQETQYF. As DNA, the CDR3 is TGCAGTGCTAGTGAAGGACAGGTTAGGCAAGAGACCCAGTACTTC.

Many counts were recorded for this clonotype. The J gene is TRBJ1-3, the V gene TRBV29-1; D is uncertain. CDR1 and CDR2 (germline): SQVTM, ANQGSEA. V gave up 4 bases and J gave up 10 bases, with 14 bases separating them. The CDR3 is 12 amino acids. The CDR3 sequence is CSVASSGGTIYF. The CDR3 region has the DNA TGCAGCGTTGCTTCCTCCGGCGGGACCATATATTTT.

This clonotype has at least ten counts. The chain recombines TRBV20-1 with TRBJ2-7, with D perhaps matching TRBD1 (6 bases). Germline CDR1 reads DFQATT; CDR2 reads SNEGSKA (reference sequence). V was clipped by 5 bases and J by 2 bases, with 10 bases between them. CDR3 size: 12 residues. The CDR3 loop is CSAGGRAYEQYF. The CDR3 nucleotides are TGCAGTGCTGGGGGCCGGGCCTACGAGCAGTACTTC.

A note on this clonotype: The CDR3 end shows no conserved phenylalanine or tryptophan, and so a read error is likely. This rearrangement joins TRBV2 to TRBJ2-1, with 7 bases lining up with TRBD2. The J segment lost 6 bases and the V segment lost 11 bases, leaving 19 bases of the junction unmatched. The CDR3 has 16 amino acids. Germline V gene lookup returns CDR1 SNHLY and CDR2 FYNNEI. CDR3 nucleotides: TGTGCCGGGATAGCGGGCGGTACCCTTTTAAGCAATGAGCAGTTCTCC. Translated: CAGIAGGTLLSNEQFS.

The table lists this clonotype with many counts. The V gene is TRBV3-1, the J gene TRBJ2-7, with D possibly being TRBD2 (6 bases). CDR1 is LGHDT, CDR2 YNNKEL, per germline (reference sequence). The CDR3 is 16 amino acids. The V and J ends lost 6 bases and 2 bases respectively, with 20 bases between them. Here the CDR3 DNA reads TGTGCCAGCAGTAAGAACTGGGGGGAGTTGCCCTACGAGCAGTACTTC. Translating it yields CASSKNWGELPYEQYF.

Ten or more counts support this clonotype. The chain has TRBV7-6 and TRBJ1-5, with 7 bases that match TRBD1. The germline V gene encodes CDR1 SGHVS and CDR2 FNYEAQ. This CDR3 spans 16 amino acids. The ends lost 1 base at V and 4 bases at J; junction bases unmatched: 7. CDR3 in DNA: TGTGCCAGCAGCTTAGGGACAGGCGGCGGGAATCAGCCCCAGCATTTT. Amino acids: CASSLGTGGGNQPQHF. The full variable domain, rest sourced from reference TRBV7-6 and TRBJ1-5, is GAGVSQSPRYKVTKRGQDVALRCDPISGHVSLYWYRQALGQGPEFLTYFNYEAQQDKSGLPNDRFSAERPEGSISTLTIQRTEQRDSAMYRCASSLGTGGGNQPQHFGDGTRLSIL.

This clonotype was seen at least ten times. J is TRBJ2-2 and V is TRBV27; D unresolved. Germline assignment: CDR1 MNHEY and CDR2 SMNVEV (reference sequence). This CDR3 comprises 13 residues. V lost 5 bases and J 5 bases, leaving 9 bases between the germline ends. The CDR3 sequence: CASSLQTTGELFF. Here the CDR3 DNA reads TGTGCCAGCAGTCTTCAGACGACCGGGGAGCTGTTTTTT.

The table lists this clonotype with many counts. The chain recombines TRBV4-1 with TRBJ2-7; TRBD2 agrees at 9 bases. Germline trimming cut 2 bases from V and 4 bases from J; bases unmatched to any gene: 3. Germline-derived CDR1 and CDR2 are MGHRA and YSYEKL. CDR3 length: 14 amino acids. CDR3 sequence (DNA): TGCGCCAGCAGCCAACTAGCGGGGTTTTACGAGCAGTACTTC. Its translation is CASSQLAGFYEQYF.

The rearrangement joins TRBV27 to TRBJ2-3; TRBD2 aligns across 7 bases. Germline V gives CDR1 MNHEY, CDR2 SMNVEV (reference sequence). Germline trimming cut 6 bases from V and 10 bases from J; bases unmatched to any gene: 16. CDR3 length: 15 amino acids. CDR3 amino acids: CASRQRLALRSSQYF. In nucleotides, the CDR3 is TGTGCCAGCAGGCAAAGACTAGCCCTTCGTAGTTCGCAGTATTTT.

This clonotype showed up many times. The CDR3 protein is CASSPSGYDSGDTQYF. CDR3 bases: TGTGCCAGCAGTCCCTCGGGATACGATAGCGGGGATACGCAGTATTTT. This chain links TRBV7-9 with TRBJ2-3; 7 positions agree with TRBD2. The CDR3 sequence is 16 residues long. Trimming at V came to 6 bases and at J to 6 bases, leaving 15 bases not matched to a gene. CDR1 and CDR2 from the germline V gene are SEHNR and FQNEAQ (reference sequence).

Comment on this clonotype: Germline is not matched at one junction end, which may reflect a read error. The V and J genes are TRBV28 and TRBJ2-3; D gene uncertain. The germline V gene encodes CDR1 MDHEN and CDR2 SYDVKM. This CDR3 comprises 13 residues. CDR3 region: CVSSIQGTDTQYF. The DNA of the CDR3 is TGTGTCAGCTCGATTCAAGGCACAGATACGCAGTATTTT.

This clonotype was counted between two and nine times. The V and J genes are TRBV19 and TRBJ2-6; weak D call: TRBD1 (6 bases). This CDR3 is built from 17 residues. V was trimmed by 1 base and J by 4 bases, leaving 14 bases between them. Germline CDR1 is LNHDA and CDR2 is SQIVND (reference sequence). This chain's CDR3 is CASSIVLGAQGANVLTF. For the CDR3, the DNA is TGTGCCAGTAGTATAGTTTTGGGGGCGCAAGGGGCCAACGTCCTGACTTTC.

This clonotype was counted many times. CDR3 DNA: TGCAGTGCTAGTCAGGGGGAGCGAGAGACCCAGTACTTC. Translating gives CSASQGERETQYF. The rearrangement uses TRBV20-1 and TRBJ2-5; 7 nucleotides line up with TRBD1. Germline CDR1 reads DFQATT; CDR2 reads SNEGSKA (reference sequence). V lost 3 bases, J lost 4 bases, and 5 bases stayed unmatched. This CDR3 has 13 residues.

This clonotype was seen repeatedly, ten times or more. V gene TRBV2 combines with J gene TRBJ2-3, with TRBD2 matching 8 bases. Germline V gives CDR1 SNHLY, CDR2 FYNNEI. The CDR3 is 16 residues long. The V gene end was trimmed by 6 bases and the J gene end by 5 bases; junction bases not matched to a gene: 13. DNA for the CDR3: TGTGCCAGCAGAAGAGCGGGAGTAGGGGGTGGAGATACGCAGTATTTT. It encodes CASRRAGVGGGDTQYF.

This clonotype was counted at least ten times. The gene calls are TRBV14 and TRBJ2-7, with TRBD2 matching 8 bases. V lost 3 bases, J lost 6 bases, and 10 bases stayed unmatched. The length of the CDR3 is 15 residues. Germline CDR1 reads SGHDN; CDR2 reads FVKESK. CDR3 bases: TGTGCCAGCAGCCAGGCCAACGGGAGGGCCTCCGAGCAGTACTTC. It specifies CASSQANGRASEQYF.

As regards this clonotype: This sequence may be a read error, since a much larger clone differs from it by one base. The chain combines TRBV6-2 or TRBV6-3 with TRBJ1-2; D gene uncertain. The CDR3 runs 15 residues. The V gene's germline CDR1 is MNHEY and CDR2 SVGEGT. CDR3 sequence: CASRYSPESNYGYTF. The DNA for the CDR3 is TGTGCCAGCAGATACTCGCCGGAGTCTAACTATGGCTACACCTTC.

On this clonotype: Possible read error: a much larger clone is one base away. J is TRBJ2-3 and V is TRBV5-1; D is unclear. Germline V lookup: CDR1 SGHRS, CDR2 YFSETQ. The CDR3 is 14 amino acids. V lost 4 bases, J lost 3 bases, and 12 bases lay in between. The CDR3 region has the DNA TGCGCCAGCAGCAGCGCTCTGGGGACAGATACGCAGTATTTT. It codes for CASSSALGTDTQYF.

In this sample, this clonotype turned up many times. The CDR3 DNA follows: TGCGCCAGCAGTTCAACTCTTGCGGGAGAGGGAGATACGCAGTATTTT. Translation: CASSSTLAGEGDTQYF. The V gene is TRBV4-1, the J gene TRBJ2-3; 7 bases match TRBD2. V lost 6 bases to trimming and J lost 5 bases; unmatched junction nucleotides: 14. The CDR3 loop spans 16 amino acids. Germline V gene lookup returns CDR1 MGHRA and CDR2 YSYEKL.